The sequence of this T cell receptor beta chain was determined in a study of blood T cell repertoires in COVID-19. Overall study context: Whether acute or convalescent, the COVID-19 samples came from the United States, Italy and Spain.

Participants were aged 18 to 89 years, lived in under 25 US areas, and enrolled virtually. V was shortened by 3 bases and J by 3 bases, with 15 bases between the two germline ends. The CDR3 spans 16 residues. CDR1 KGHDR and CDR2 SFDVKD come from the germline V gene. Source study methods: Estimation of nucleated cell counts relied on the amplification of reference gene primers. This table comes from immunoSEQ multiplex PCR, and its TCRdb copy is limited to in-frame clones, with some not included. V and J calls plus clone size are reproduced from that table; the DNA served to infer D and trimming. Found here are about 300,000 clones, around 86% of them singletons; the top ten hold about 4.6%.

The receptor was isolated from a man aged 25-45 years who had recovered from COVID-19. This chain joins TRBV24-1 and TRBJ2-3; D might be TRBD2 (5 bases). Sequenced input: PBMCs or T cells enriched from blood (not recorded which). CDR3 in amino acids: CATSDNYKGGTDTQYF. The DNA of the CDR3 is TGTGCCACCAGTGATAATTATAAGGGCGGGACAGATACGCAGTATTTT.